The rows below give T cell receptor beta chains drawn from one sample of a study of cytomegalovirus exposure and HLA in healthy donors. The method was immunoSEQ multiplex PCR; TCRdb's version includes in-frame clones alone and lacks a portion of them. The table lists fewer than 90,000 clones, roughly 83% of them singletons. The sequencing sample was made of PBMCs. The receptors were gathered from a woman between 18 and 30 years old in good health and CMV-seropositive. Both conserved end residues are part of each CDR3. Each record gives: CDR3 protein, V gene.

CDR3 protein: CASSLSTGHEQYF
V gene: TRBV7-6

CDR3 protein: CASSLGYPRGSVVANTEAFF
V gene: TRBV5-1

CDR3 protein: CASSLPSGLSSYNEQFF
V gene: TRBV13

CDR3 protein: CASSVEGQGARTEAFF
V gene: TRBV9

CDR3 protein: CASSLRPGQTTDTQYF
V gene: TRBV7-6

CDR3 protein: CASSYRGNTEAFF
V gene: TRBV28

CDR3 protein: CASSQEERLLDTQYF
V gene: TRBV4-2

CDR3 protein: CASSISGGATGELFF
V gene: TRBV13

CDR3 protein: CASSESMVGGRSGELFF
V gene: TRBV10-2

CDR3 protein: CASTLTGLDEQYF
V gene: TRBV5-6

CDR3 protein: CASSDRGPGGYTF
V gene: TRBV10-2

CDR3 protein: CAISEGVESSYEQYF
V gene: TRBV10-3

CDR3 protein: CASSMRDRGHNEQFF
V gene: TRBV19

CDR3 protein: CASEGTGAAYGYTF
V gene: TRBV19

CDR3 protein: CASRINRGHEQYF
V gene: TRBV6-5

CDR3 protein: CASSLTGGGYGYTF
V gene: TRBV28

CDR3 protein: CASSEGGSSPLHF
V gene: TRBV10-2

CDR3 protein: CAWSAGTGNTIYF
V gene: TRBV30

CDR3 protein: CASSLVGTGVDTGELFF
V gene: TRBV5-6

CDR3 protein: CAWSVLFGQLGYTF
V gene: TRBV30

CDR3 protein: CASSTQGGLVSGEQYF
V gene: TRBV2

CDR3 protein: CAWSVRQGADTQYF
V gene: TRBV30

CDR3 protein: CASSAVTSGIYNEQFF
V gene: TRBV9

CDR3 protein: CASSQESLYGKLFF
V gene: TRBV4-3

CDR3 protein: CASRQTGTGLETQYF
V gene: TRBV5-1

CDR3 protein: CASSPQTGSNTEAFF
V gene: TRBV11-2

CDR3 protein: CASSFTLAGLTYEQYF
V gene: TRBV28